What follows are 25 T cell receptor beta chains derived from one specimen sequenced in a study of blood T cell repertoires in COVID-19 (dated by TCRdb to the early 2020s). The library was prepared using the immunoSEQ multiplex PCR assay. TCRdb carries this immuneACCESS record with in-frame sequences only. Its versions omit some clonotypes, under half of them owing to an unresolved V gene in the studies checked, with the rest unexplained. The sample table holds approximately 260,000 clones, of which 80% to 85% were seen once. Jointly, the top ten make up around 3.7% of the sample. Sequenced input: PBMCs or T cells enriched from blood (not recorded which). Receptor source: a man in his fifties or sixties who had recovered from COVID-19.

This chain connects TRBV11-2 to TRBJ1-6, with no clear D. CDR3 length equals 12 residues. V was trimmed by 4 bases and J by 8 bases, leaving 6 bases between them. Germline V gene data show CDR1 as SGHAT and CDR2 as FQNNGV. The CDR3 DNA is TGTGCCAGCAGCTCCCCTTATTCACCCCTCCACTTT. It translates to CASSSPYSPLHF.

CDR3 nucleotide sequence: TGTGCCAGCAGCGGGGGACAGTCCAATCAGCCCCAGCATTTT. This translates into CASSGGQSNQPQHF. The rearrangement uses TRBV5-5 and TRBJ1-5; 7 bases agree with TRBD1. The CDR3 consists of 14 residues. Germline V gene data show CDR1 as SGHKS and CDR2 as YYEKEE (reference sequence). The V gene end was trimmed by 4 bases and the J gene end by 3 bases; junction bases not matched to a gene: 4.

The chain recombines TRBV5-1 with TRBJ1-1; 7 bases are shared with TRBD1. V trimming: 4 bases; J trimming: 9 bases; junction bases outside the gene matches: 6. The CDR3 is 12 amino acids. Per the germline V gene, CDR1 is SGHRS and CDR2 is YFSETQ. This CDR3 reads CASSRSQGKAFF. CDR3 sequence (DNA): TGCGCCAGCAGCCGATCACAGGGGAAAGCTTTCTTT.

This clone was seen more than once but under ten times. The gene calls are TRBV18 and TRBJ2-7; 11 positions match TRBD1. Germline loops: CDR1 KGHSH, CDR2 LQKENI. The ends lost 8 bases at V and 3 bases at J; junction bases unmatched: 6. The CDR3 extends over 14 amino acids. The CDR3 bases are TGTGCCAGCCGCTCCGGGACAGGGGGCTACGAGCAGTACTTC. Translation gives CASRSGTGGYEQYF. Based on the CDR3 plus reference TRBV18 and TRBJ2-7, the full variable domain is NAGVMQNPRHLVRRRGQEARLRCSPMKGHSHVYWYRQLPEEGLKFMVYLQKENIIDESGMPKERFSAEFPKEGPSILRIQQVVRGDSAAYFCASRSGTGGYEQYFGPGTRLTVT.

V usage is TRBV6-1 and J usage is TRBJ2-1; D perhaps matches TRBD1 (5 bases). Germline V gives CDR1 MNHNS, CDR2 SASEGT. This CDR3 has 16 residues. Trimming removed 4 bases from V and 0 bases from J, with 13 bases in between. This CDR3 reads CASSGRVIGSYNEQFF. CDR3 nucleotide sequence: TGTGCCAGCAGTGGCAGGGTGATAGGCTCCTACAATGAGCAGTTCTTC.

V gene TRBV9 combines with J gene TRBJ2-7, with 11 nucleotides matching TRBD2. The V segment lost 3 bases and the J segment 5 bases; nucleotides outside the gene matches: 10. This CDR3 spans 16 amino acids. Germline lookup yields CDR1 SGDLS and CDR2 YYNGEE. The CDR3 loop is CASSAPGTSGANEQYF. The CDR3, as DNA: TGTGCCAGCAGCGCCCCCGGGACTAGCGGCGCTAACGAGCAGTACTTC.

This clone occurred a few times. The chain carries TRBV6-2 or TRBV6-3 and TRBJ1-5; 7 bases fit TRBD1. With V trimmed by 5 bases and J by 0 bases, 7 bases remained unmatched. The CDR3 runs 16 residues. Germline loops: CDR1 MNHEY, CDR2 SVGEGT. The CDR3: CASSRDRGYSNQPQHF. CDR3 bases: TGTGCCAGCAGTCGGGACAGAGGGTATAGCAATCAGCCCCAGCATTTT.

This clone was seen just once. The rearrangement joins TRBV6-5 to TRBJ2-5; D possibly corresponds to TRBD2 (5 bases). V lost 7 bases, J lost 4 bases, and 16 bases lay in between. The CDR3 totals 14 residues. CDR1 MNHEY and CDR2 SVGAGI come from the germline V gene. The CDR3 DNA reads TGTGCCAGCACGGGGTTCCGGGCCGGAGAGACCCAGTACTTC. It translates to CASTGFRAGETQYF.

This rearrangement joins TRBV6-2 or TRBV6-3 to TRBJ2-2, with D unresolved. CDR1 and CDR2 (germline): MNHEY, SVGEGT. The CDR3 runs to 14 residues. V lost 5 bases, J lost 6 bases, and 13 bases lay in between. CDR3 in amino acids: CASSIPFGAGELFF. As DNA, the CDR3 is TGTGCCAGCAGTATCCCGTTTGGAGCCGGGGAGCTGTTTTTT.

The V call is TRBV2, the J call TRBJ2-1; 9 nucleotides agree with TRBD2. The trim removed 8 bases at V and 6 bases at J, leaving 8 bases unmatched. The CDR3 extends over 14 amino acids. Germline values: CDR1 SNHLY, CDR2 FYNNEI. DNA for the CDR3: TGTGCCAGCCAGCGAGCGGGAGGTTTCAATGAGCAGTTCTTC. Translation gives CASQRAGGFNEQFF.

This clone has more than one count but fewer than ten. The CDR3 bases are TGTGCCAGCAGCGCCCCGGTAAACACTGAAGCTTTCTTT. This gives the protein CASSAPVNTEAFF. V is TRBV7-9 and J is TRBJ1-1; D call uncertain. V was clipped by 5 bases and J by 2 bases, with 9 bases between them. Germline values: CDR1 SEHNR, CDR2 FQNEAQ (reference sequence). The length of the CDR3 is 13 residues.

The J gene is TRBJ1-2, the V gene TRBV11-3, with TRBD1 matching 8 bases. Germline loops: CDR1 SGHNT, CDR2 YENEEA. V lost 5 bases, J lost 4 bases, and 6 bases stayed unmatched. The CDR3 sequence is 14 residues long. The CDR3 reads CASSPGTGVYGYTF. The DNA for the CDR3 is TGTGCCAGCAGCCCCGGGACAGGCGTCTATGGCTACACCTTC.

This clone showed up just once. V and J are TRBV4-1 and TRBJ1-2; TRBD1 matches at 8 bases. The CDR3 extends over 15 amino acids. The V gene end was trimmed by 3 bases and the J gene end by 8 bases; junction bases not matched to a gene: 11. The germline gives CDR1 MGHRA, CDR2 YSYEKL. This CDR3 reads CASSQAGTGSLGYTF. Written as DNA, the CDR3 is TGCGCCAGCAGCCAGGCCGGGACAGGCTCTCTAGGCTACACCTTC.

The rearrangement joins TRBV14 to TRBJ2-1; 12 nucleotides match TRBD2. Germline-derived CDR1 and CDR2 are SGHDN and FVKESK. Losses at the gene ends were 4 bases for V and 6 bases for J; bases not matched to a gene: 7. The CDR3 totals 16 residues. The CDR3 reads CASSPRTSGIGNEQFF. CDR3 DNA sequence: TGTGCCAGCAGCCCTCGGACTAGCGGGATTGGCAATGAGCAGTTCTTC.

V and J are TRBV11-2 and TRBJ1-3; tentatively, D is TRBD1 (6 bases). The germline V gene has CDR1 SGHAT and CDR2 FQNNGV. The CDR3 loop spans 15 amino acids. The ends were cut back, 5 bases at V and 8 bases at J, with 19 bases in the middle. CDR3 loop: CASSPFLGARDTIYF. Written as DNA, the CDR3 is TGTGCCAGCAGCCCCTTCCTGGGGGCTAGGGACACCATATATTTT.

The rearrangement uses TRBV6-5 and TRBJ1-2; possible D gene TRBD1, 5 bases. Looked up from germline, CDR1 is MNHEY and CDR2 is SVGAGI. CDR3 length equals 14 residues. Trimming left V 2 bases short and J 8 bases short, with 15 bases between. Here the CDR3 reads CASSYARGGTGYTF. The CDR3 DNA follows: TGTGCCAGCAGTTACGCACGTGGCGGGACGGGCTACACCTTC.

V usage is TRBV6-4 and J usage is TRBJ2-7, with 11 bases fitting TRBD2. This CDR3 spans 13 amino acids. Germline V gives CDR1 MRHNA, CDR2 SNTAGT. V was pared by 2 bases and J by 13 bases, with 7 bases of the junction left unmatched. CDR3 coding DNA: TGTGCCAGCAGTGACCTCCATGGACTAGCGGGTTACGTC. This sequence encodes CASSDLHGLAGYV.

V usage is TRBV11-2 and J usage is TRBJ2-5, with a weak D call TRBD1 (7 bases). In germline, CDR1 is SGHAT, CDR2 FQNNGV. V gave up 3 bases and J gave up 0 bases, with 11 bases separating them. This CDR3 has 15 amino acids. CDR3 loop: CASSLTGTYQETQYF. CDR3 DNA: TGTGCCAGCAGCTTGACAGGGACTTACCAAGAGACCCAGTACTTC.

This chain uses TRBV5-1 with TRBJ1-1, with a weak D call TRBD1 (5 bases). Germline loops: CDR1 SGHRS, CDR2 YFSETQ. Trimming left V 5 bases short and J 0 bases short, with 11 bases between. The CDR3 runs 14 residues. CDR3 in amino acids: CASRTTDLNTEAFF. The CDR3 DNA follows: TGCGCCAGCAGGACGACAGACTTGAACACTGAAGCTTTCTTT.

The CDR3 loop is CASQSVSGGGRQYEQFF. CDR3 in DNA: TGTGCCAGCCAAAGCGTCTCTGGCGGGGGGAGGCAATATGAGCAGTTCTTC. This chain joins TRBV3-1 (or the pseudogene TRBV3-2) and TRBJ2-1; 8 nucleotides match TRBD2. V gave up 8 bases and J gave up 8 bases; unmatched junction bases: 20. The CDR3 length is 17 residues. From germline, CDR1 is LGHDT and CDR2 YNNKEL (reference sequence).

The rearrangement joins TRBV19 to TRBJ1-2, with 9 bases aligning to TRBD1. The CDR3 spans 14 residues. With V trimmed by 7 bases and J by 7 bases, 10 bases remained unmatched. Germline V CDR1 and CDR2: LNHDA, SQIVND (reference sequence). CDR3 sequence reads: CASTADRGFRGYTF. CDR3 DNA sequence: TGTGCCAGTACCGCAGACAGGGGGTTTCGTGGCTACACCTTC. Looking up the rest from reference TRBV19 and TRBJ1-2 gives the full variable domain: DGGITQSPKYLFRKEGQNVTLSCEQNLNHDAMYWYRQDPGQGLRLIYYSQIVNDFQKGDIAEGYSVSREKKESFPLTVTSAQKNPTAFYLCASTADRGFRGYTFGSGTRLTVV.

Written as DNA, the CDR3 is TGTGCCAGCAGGGTGGACAGAATTAGCAATCAGCCCCAGCATTTT. This encodes CASRVDRISNQPQHF. The chain links TRBV2 to TRBJ1-5; a weak D match, TRBD1 (6 bases). The CDR3 extends over 15 amino acids. V was trimmed by 6 bases and J by 0 bases, leaving 12 bases between them. Germline V gives CDR1 SNHLY, CDR2 FYNNEI. Variable domain in full (rest from reference TRBV2 and TRBJ1-5): EPEVTQTPSHQVTQMGQEVILRCVPISNHLYFYWYRQILGQKVEFLVSFYNNEISEKSEIFDDQFSVERPDGSNFTLKIRSTKLEDSAMYFCASRVDRISNQPQHFGDGTRLSIL.

The gene calls are TRBV4-2 and TRBJ2-1, with D tentatively TRBD2 (7 bases). There are 18 residues in the CDR3. Germline-derived CDR1 and CDR2 are LGHNA and YNFKEQ. Trimming took 0 bases from V and 8 from J, leaving 23 bases between them. The CDR3 spells CASSQDLWRGLGPDEQFF. The CDR3 bases are TGTGCCAGCAGCCAAGATCTCTGGCGGGGGCTGGGGCCGGATGAGCAGTTCTTC.

This chain links TRBV4-2 with TRBJ2-5; 7 bases line up with TRBD2. The germline V gene has CDR1 LGHNA and CDR2 YNFKEQ. This CDR3 has 13 residues. The V gene end was trimmed by 1 base and the J gene end by 5 bases; junction bases not matched to a gene: 1. The DNA of the CDR3 is TGTGCCAGCAGCCAAGCGGGGGGTGAGACCCAGTACTTC. As protein: CASSQAGGETQYF.

This CDR3 reads CASSQEWGQGGYEQYF. The CDR3 DNA is TGCGCCAGCAGCCAAGAATGGGGGCAGGGGGGCTACGAGCAGTACTTC. This chain uses TRBV4-3 with TRBJ2-7; D is possibly TRBD1 (7 bases). V was clipped by 0 bases and J by 3 bases, with 15 bases between them. Germline CDR1 reads LGHNA; CDR2 reads YSLEER. This CDR3 has 16 amino acids.